The next 10 T cell receptor beta chains were all read from a single sample in a study of blood T cells in healthy people across ages. Using a J-beta primer mix together with a sample-barcoded 5' primer, a second PCR was run for 7 to 11 cycles. In TCRdb, the 5' RACE reads were re-called with MiXCR into one record per CDR3 protein. The sample comprises hundreds of thousands of distinct CDR3 sequences, roughly 44% of which are singletons, and around 21% rests with the top ten. Source material: blood. The receptors here all came from a man in his 60s in good health.

This clonotype was detected many times. The V call is TRBV3-1, the J call TRBJ2-3; TRBD2 matches 11 bases. Losses at the gene ends were 5 bases for V and 12 bases for J; bases not matched to a gene: 7. Germline V lookup: CDR1 LGHDT, CDR2 YNNKEL (reference sequence). This CDR3 comprises 13 residues. Written as DNA, the CDR3 is TGTGCCAGCAGCGACGGGACTAGCGGTTCACAGTATTTT. The encoded protein is CASSDGTSGSQYF.

The chain links TRBV18 to TRBJ2-1; D unresolved. The V gene lost 0 bases and the J gene lost 7 bases, with 10 bases spanning the gap. Germline V gene sequence: CDR1 KGHSH, CDR2 LQKENI. The CDR3 runs to 14 residues. CDR3 nucleotides: TGTGCCAGCTCACCACCGTCACTACCGAATGAGCAGTTCTTC. The encoded protein is CASSPPSLPNEQFF.

The chain employs TRBV12-3 or TRBV12-4 and TRBJ2-2; D may correspond to TRBD1 or TRBD2 (5 bases each). This CDR3 has 14 amino acids. The V gene lost 5 bases and the J gene lost 6 bases, with 13 bases spanning the gap. CDR3 in DNA: TGTGCCAGCAGTCTCGGGGCTATCGCCGGGGAGCTGTTTTTT. Its translation: CASSLGAIAGELFF.

The rearrangement joins TRBV13 to TRBJ2-7, with 9 bases aligning to TRBD1. V shed 2 bases and J 2 bases; nucleotides not matched to a gene: 4. The CDR3 extends over 15 amino acids. The germline CDR1 and CDR2 sequences are PRHDT and FYEKMQ (reference sequence). Here the CDR3 DNA reads TGTGCCAGCAGCTTACTGGGACAGGGCACCTACGAGCAGTACTTC. This codes for CASSLLGQGTYEQYF.

The J gene is TRBJ1-2, the V gene TRBV24-1; D remains unclear. The CDR3 extends over 13 amino acids. Germline V gene lookup returns CDR1 KGHDR and CDR2 SFDVKD. V shed 1 base and J shed 8 bases, with 10 bases lying between them. CDR3 in DNA: TGTGCCACCAGTGATTTTGGATTTGGAGGCTACACCTTC. It specifies CATSDFGFGGYTF.

This chain connects TRBV4-3 to TRBJ1-6; D uncertain. CDR3 size: 15 residues. With 3 bases removed from V and 14 bases from J, the gap between germline ends came to 20 bases. Germline CDR1 is LGHNA and CDR2 is YSLEER. The CDR3 sequence: CASSQQSDLNGSLHF. CDR3 sequence (DNA): TGCGCCAGCAGCCAGCAGTCCGATCTAAATGGATCCCTCCACTTT.

This clonotype was seen more than once but under ten times. This chain uses TRBV6-1 with TRBJ1-2; D is uncertain. V was cut by 6 bases and J by 4 bases, with 12 bases left in between. The CDR3 spans 13 residues. Germline V gene lookup returns CDR1 MNHNS and CDR2 SASEGT. CDR3 protein: CASRTTGSYGYTF. The CDR3 nucleotides read TGTGCCAGCAGGACTACCGGGAGCTATGGCTACACCTTC.

V is TRBV11-2 and J is TRBJ2-2, with a weak D call TRBD2 (6 bases). CDR3 length: 15 residues. The germline V gene has CDR1 SGHAT and CDR2 FQNNGV. With 8 bases removed from V and 6 bases from J, the gap between germline ends came to 19 bases. The CDR3 DNA sequence: TGTGCCAGCCGCGAGCGGGCAGGGAAGGCCGGGGAGCTGTTTTTT. Its protein is CASRERAGKAGELFF.

This clonotype was detected only a few times. V gene TRBV6-1 combines with J gene TRBJ2-1; 9 bases map to TRBD2. This CDR3 comprises 18 residues. Looked up from germline, CDR1 is MNHNS and CDR2 is SASEGT. V was clipped by 8 bases and J by 6 bases; unmatched bases: 20. Written as DNA, the CDR3 is TGTGCCAGCTCGACTAATCTGATAGCGGGGGCGAGTCGCAATGAGCAGTTCTTC. It encodes CASSTNLIAGASRNEQFF.

The chain couples TRBV29-1 to TRBJ2-3; TRBD1 aligns across 7 bases. V trimming: 7 bases; J trimming: 4 bases; junction bases outside the gene matches: 11. The CDR3 sequence is 14 residues long. The germline gives CDR1 SQVTM, CDR2 ANQGSEA. The DNA for the CDR3 is TGCAGCGCTGGGGACAGCTTCAGCGCAGATACGCAGTATTTT. The encoded protein is CSAGDSFSADTQYF.